Detailed here is one T cell receptor beta chain. What it binds is unknown. Using immunoSEQ multiplex PCR, the repertoire was profiled, and TCRdb retains in-frame clones only, with some absent. The repertoire includes 150,000 or so clones, approximately 90% of them detected once, and roughly 1.5% sits in the top ten. This sample is part of a study of cytomegalovirus exposure and HLA in healthy donors. Study-level findings and limits: Among TCR sequences, most were rare, though some public TCRs appeared in many donors. The study listed about 150 cytomegalovirus-associated TCR beta chains. Specificity of a few CMV-associated chains for CMV antigens was verified in vitro.

The V end was cut by 6 bases, the J end by 8 bases, with 19 bases between. There are 14 residues in the CDR3. Germline V lookup: CDR1 MNHNS, CDR2 SASEGT. The specimen was PBMCs. The chain recombines TRBV6-1 with TRBJ1-2, with D uncertain. The sequence derives from a young woman in good health and CMV-seronegative. CDR3 protein: CASSETVETPGYTF. The CDR3, as DNA: TGTGCCAGCAGCGAAACCGTCGAGACACCCGGCTACACCTTC.